This paragraph reports one T cell receptor beta chain. Its target is unknown. This sample stems from a study of T-cell memory formation after mild COVID-19. Study-wide results and caveats: CD4+ contracting clones were found mainly in CM and EM, and CD8+ ones in EMRA.

The germline V gene has CDR1 KGHDR and CDR2 SFDVKD. The CDR3 is 17 residues long. Trimming took 0 bases from V and 4 from J, leaving 14 bases between them. TCRdb re-called the 5' RACE reads with MiXCR, one entry per CDR3 protein. The sample contains 130,000 to 150,000 distinct CDR3 sequences, roughly 19% of which appear only once. Sequenced material: PBMCs or a T cell subset sorted from them (not recorded which). This TCR was recovered from an adult woman who had mild COVID-19 (a few samples of this study predate the infection). Cell type and time point are not known. The gene calls are TRBV24-1 and TRBJ1-4; D is possibly TRBD1 (5 bases). The CDR3 DNA reads as TGTGCCACCAGTGATTTGAAGGATGAGGGGAGTAATGAAAAACTGTTTTTT. It is translated as CATSDLKDEGSNEKLFF.